The clone carrying this TCR beta chain was picked up many times. The germline gene is not matched at one end of the junction; a read error may be the cause. The data were taken from a study of early T cells in non-severe SARS-CoV-2 infection. On the study more broadly: It was bulk RNA from unsorted whole blood that was sequenced, and the chains were unpaired.

The length of the CDR3 is 13 residues. Germline V gene sequence: CDR1 DFQATT, CDR2 SNEGSKA (reference sequence). Unique molecular identifiers were attached to individual cDNA molecules. One entry per CDR3 protein results from TCRdb running MiXCR on the 5' RACE reads. The table records approximately 46,000 distinct CDR3 sequences, approximately 8.5% of them present only once. This sequence joins TRBV20-1 and TRBJ1-4; D perhaps matches TRBD1 (6 bases). This TCR derives from an adult who was a healthcare worker with PCR-confirmed SARS-CoV-2 infection or an uninfected control (not recorded which). Source material: whole blood. In nucleotides, the CDR3 is TGCAGGGCTAGAGGGGGAAAAGAGGAAAAACTGTTTTTT. Protein sequence: CRARGGKEEKLFF.